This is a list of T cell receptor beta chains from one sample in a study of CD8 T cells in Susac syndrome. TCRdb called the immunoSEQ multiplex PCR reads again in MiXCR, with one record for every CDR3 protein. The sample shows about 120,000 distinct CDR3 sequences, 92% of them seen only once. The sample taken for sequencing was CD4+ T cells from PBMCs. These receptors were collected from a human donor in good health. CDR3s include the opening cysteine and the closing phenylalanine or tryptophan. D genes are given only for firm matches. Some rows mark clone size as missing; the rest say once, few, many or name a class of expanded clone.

cdr3_aa: CASSQGAGGRGNQPQHF
cdr3_nt: TGCGCCAGCAGCCAAGGTGCTGGGGGTAGGGGCAATCAGCCCCAGCATTTT
clone_size: -
v_call: TRBV4-3
j_call: TRBJ1-5
d_call: -

cdr3_aa: CASSPGRYSYEQYF
cdr3_nt: TGCGCCAGCAGCCCCGGGCGGTACTCCTACGAGCAGTACTTC
clone_size: once
v_call: TRBV4-3
j_call: TRBJ2-7
d_call: -

cdr3_aa: CASSLAGTLSGYTF
cdr3_nt: TGTGCCAGCAGTTTGGCCGGAACCCTGAGTGGCTACACCTTC
clone_size: -
v_call: TRBV12-3/TRBV12-4
j_call: TRBJ1-2
d_call: -

cdr3_aa: CSAPFTGQGVRETQYF
cdr3_nt: TGCAGTGCTCCCTTTACGGGACAGGGGGTGAGGGAGACCCAGTACTTC
clone_size: -
v_call: TRBV20-1
j_call: TRBJ2-5
d_call: TRBD1

cdr3_aa: CASSLSAGGTYEQYF
cdr3_nt: TGTGCCAGCAGTTTATCTGCGGGAGGAACCTACGAGCAGTACTTC
clone_size: -
v_call: TRBV28
j_call: TRBJ2-7
d_call: TRBD2

cdr3_aa: CASSFDRGYEQYF
cdr3_nt: TGTGCCAGCAGCTTTGACAGGGGGTACGAGCAGTACTTC
clone_size: -
v_call: TRBV7-2
j_call: TRBJ2-7
d_call: TRBD1

cdr3_aa: CASMWRDTQYF
cdr3_nt: TGTGCCAGTATGTGGAGAGATACGCAGTATTTT
clone_size: -
v_call: TRBV19
j_call: TRBJ2-3
d_call: -

cdr3_aa: CASSQVPAVYGYTF
cdr3_nt: TGTGCCAGCAGCCAAGTACCTGCAGTCTATGGCTACACCTTC
clone_size: -
v_call: TRBV3-1
j_call: TRBJ1-2
d_call: -

cdr3_aa: CASSPNRAGNSPLHF
cdr3_nt: TGTGCCAGCAGTCCGAACCGAGCTGGAAATTCACCCCTCCACTTT
clone_size: -
v_call: TRBV12-3/TRBV12-4
j_call: TRBJ1-6
d_call: -

cdr3_aa: CASSFGLAGELFF
cdr3_nt: TGTGCCAGCAGCTTTGGACTAGCGGGGGAGCTGTTTTTT
clone_size: -
v_call: TRBV7-2
j_call: TRBJ2-2
d_call: TRBD2

cdr3_aa: CASSTPSGATQYF
cdr3_nt: TGTGCCAGTAGTACTCCTTCAGGGGCTACGCAGTATTTT
clone_size: once
v_call: TRBV19
j_call: TRBJ2-3
d_call: -

cdr3_aa: CASSPVTGSQPQHF
cdr3_nt: TGTGCCAGCAGTCCTGTAACAGGGTCTCAGCCCCAGCATTTT
clone_size: -
v_call: TRBV6-2/TRBV6-3
j_call: TRBJ1-5
d_call: -

cdr3_aa: CAVLTSGNSYEQYF
cdr3_nt: TGTGCCGTCTTGACTAGCGGGAACTCCTACGAGCAGTACTTC
clone_size: -
v_call: TRBV10-3
j_call: TRBJ2-7
d_call: TRBD2

cdr3_aa: CASSQVGGLEQYF
cdr3_nt: TGCGCCAGCAGCCAAGTGGGGGGTCTCGAGCAGTACTTC
clone_size: -
v_call: TRBV4-3
j_call: TRBJ2-7
d_call: -

cdr3_aa: CSARDAARTGLFGETQYF
cdr3_nt: TGCAGTGCTAGAGATGCGGCCCGGACAGGGCTTTTCGGCGAGACCCAGTACTTC
clone_size: -
v_call: TRBV20-1
j_call: TRBJ2-5
d_call: TRBD1

cdr3_aa: CSASPSGGQIEQYF
cdr3_nt: TGCAGTGCTAGCCCCAGCGGAGGTCAGATTGAGCAGTACTTC
clone_size: -
v_call: TRBV20-1
j_call: TRBJ2-7
d_call: -

cdr3_aa: CASSLLGQGSYEQYF
cdr3_nt: TGTGCCAGCAGCTTATTAGGGCAGGGCTCCTACGAGCAGTACTTC
clone_size: -
v_call: TRBV7-9
j_call: TRBJ2-7
d_call: -

cdr3_aa: CASSPRHEQFF
cdr3_nt: TGTGCCAGCAGCCCGAGGCATGAGCAGTTCTTC
clone_size: -
v_call: TRBV11-1
j_call: TRBJ2-1
d_call: -

cdr3_aa: CASSAFIDAGDTGELFF
cdr3_nt: TGTGCCAGCAGCGCCTTCATTGACGCAGGGGACACCGGGGAGCTGTTTTTT
clone_size: once
v_call: TRBV9
j_call: TRBJ2-2
d_call: -

cdr3_aa: CSATIGRSSYEQYF
cdr3_nt: TGCAGTGCTACTATCGGACGGAGCTCCTACGAGCAGTACTTC
clone_size: -
v_call: TRBV20-1
j_call: TRBJ2-7
d_call: -

cdr3_aa: CASSPGGFPEAFF
cdr3_nt: TGTGCCAGCAGCCCAGGGGGGTTCCCTGAAGCTTTCTTT
clone_size: -
v_call: TRBV11-2
j_call: TRBJ1-1
d_call: TRBD1

cdr3_aa: CSIEIPGNLSYEQYF
cdr3_nt: TGCAGCATTGAAATCCCGGGCAACCTCTCCTACGAGCAGTACTTC
clone_size: -
v_call: TRBV29-1
j_call: TRBJ2-7
d_call: -

cdr3_aa: CSARLAGGGEQFF
cdr3_nt: TGCAGCGCGAGACTAGCGGGAGGTGGTGAGCAGTTCTTC
clone_size: -
v_call: TRBV29-1
j_call: TRBJ2-1
d_call: TRBD2

cdr3_aa: CASSQPGHEQFF
cdr3_nt: TGTGCCAGCAGCCAACCGGGCCATGAGCAGTTCTTC
clone_size: -
v_call: TRBV3-1
j_call: TRBJ2-1
d_call: -

cdr3_aa: CASRGTGNTEAFF
cdr3_nt: TGCGCCAGCAGAGGGACAGGGAACACTGAAGCTTTCTTT
clone_size: -
v_call: TRBV5-1
j_call: TRBJ1-1
d_call: TRBD1

cdr3_aa: CASSSPGANEKLFF
cdr3_nt: TGTGCCAGCAGCTCCCCAGGAGCTAATGAAAAACTGTTTTTT
clone_size: -
v_call: TRBV12-3/TRBV12-4
j_call: TRBJ1-4
d_call: -

cdr3_aa: CASRRGGQPQHF
cdr3_nt: TGTGCCAGCCGTAGGGGGGGGCAGCCCCAGCATTTT
clone_size: -
v_call: TRBV13
j_call: TRBJ1-5
d_call: -

cdr3_aa: CSVVSIASNEKLFF
cdr3_nt: TGCAGCGTTGTGTCGATCGCCTCTAATGAAAAACTGTTTTTT
clone_size: -
v_call: TRBV29-1
j_call: TRBJ1-4
d_call: -